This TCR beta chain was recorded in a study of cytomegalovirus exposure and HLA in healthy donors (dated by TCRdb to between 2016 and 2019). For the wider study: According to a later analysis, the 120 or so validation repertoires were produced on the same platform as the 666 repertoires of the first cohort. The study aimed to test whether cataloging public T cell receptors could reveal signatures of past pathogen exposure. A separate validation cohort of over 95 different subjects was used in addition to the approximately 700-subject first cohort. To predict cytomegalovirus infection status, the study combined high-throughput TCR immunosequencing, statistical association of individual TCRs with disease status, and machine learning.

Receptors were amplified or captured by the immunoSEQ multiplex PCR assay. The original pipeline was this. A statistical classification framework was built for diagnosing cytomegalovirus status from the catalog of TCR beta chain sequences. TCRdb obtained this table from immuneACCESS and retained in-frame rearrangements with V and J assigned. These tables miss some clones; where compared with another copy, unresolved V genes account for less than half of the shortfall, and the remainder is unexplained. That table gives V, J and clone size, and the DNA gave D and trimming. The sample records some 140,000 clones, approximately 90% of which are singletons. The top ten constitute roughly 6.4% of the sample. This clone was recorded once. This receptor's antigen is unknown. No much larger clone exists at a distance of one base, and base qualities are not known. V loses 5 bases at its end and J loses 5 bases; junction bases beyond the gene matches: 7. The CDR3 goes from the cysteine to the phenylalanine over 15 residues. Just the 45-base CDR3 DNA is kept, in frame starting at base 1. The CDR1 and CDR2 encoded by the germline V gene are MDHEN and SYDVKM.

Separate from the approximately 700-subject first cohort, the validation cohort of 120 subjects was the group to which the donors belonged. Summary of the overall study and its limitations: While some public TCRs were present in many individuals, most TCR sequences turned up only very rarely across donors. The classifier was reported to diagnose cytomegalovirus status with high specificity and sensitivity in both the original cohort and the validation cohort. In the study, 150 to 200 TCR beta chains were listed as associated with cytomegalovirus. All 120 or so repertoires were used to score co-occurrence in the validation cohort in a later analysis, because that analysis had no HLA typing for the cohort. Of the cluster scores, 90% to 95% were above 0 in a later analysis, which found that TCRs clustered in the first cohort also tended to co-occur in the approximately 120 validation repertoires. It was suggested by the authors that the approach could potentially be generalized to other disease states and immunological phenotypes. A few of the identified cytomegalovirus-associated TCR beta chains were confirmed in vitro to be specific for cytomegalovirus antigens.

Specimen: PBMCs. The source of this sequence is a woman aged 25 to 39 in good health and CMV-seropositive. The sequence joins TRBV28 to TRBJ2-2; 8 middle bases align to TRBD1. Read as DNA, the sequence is TGTGCCAGCAGTCCGTGGACAGGGTTAACCGGGGAGCTGTTTTTT. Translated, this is CASSPWTGLTGELFF.